This TCR beta chain originates from a study of T cells in Graves' hyperthyroidism and ophthalmopathy. This clonotype has ten or more counts. Its antigen is not identified. Using RNA transcripts as the source, TCR beta CDR3 regions were amplified. The study used the HTBI primer set for a first-round RT-PCR of the TCR CDR3. One entry per CDR3 protein, called by TCRdb with MiXCR from the multiplex PCR reads. Among hundreds of thousands of distinct CDR3 sequences listed, 30% to 40% were seen once. Stable Graves' hyperthyroidism meant no ophthalmopathy progression within 18 months. Fresh peripheral blood, roughly 9.8 ml of it, supplied the PBMCs. The study, taken as a whole, reports: The majority of expanded thyroid clonotypes above 0.001 also appeared in blood.

From germline, CDR1 is SEHNR and CDR2 FQNEAQ (reference sequence). V gave up 8 bases and J gave up 2 bases, with 9 bases separating them. This CDR3 comprises 12 residues. This receptor was taken from a woman aged 40 to 50 with Graves' hyperthyroidism. The material sequenced was blood. This sequence joins TRBV7-9 and TRBJ1-2; D remains ambiguous. The CDR3 nucleotides are TGTGCCAGCGAGGCCTTGAACTATGGCTACACCTTC. This encodes CASEALNYGYTF.